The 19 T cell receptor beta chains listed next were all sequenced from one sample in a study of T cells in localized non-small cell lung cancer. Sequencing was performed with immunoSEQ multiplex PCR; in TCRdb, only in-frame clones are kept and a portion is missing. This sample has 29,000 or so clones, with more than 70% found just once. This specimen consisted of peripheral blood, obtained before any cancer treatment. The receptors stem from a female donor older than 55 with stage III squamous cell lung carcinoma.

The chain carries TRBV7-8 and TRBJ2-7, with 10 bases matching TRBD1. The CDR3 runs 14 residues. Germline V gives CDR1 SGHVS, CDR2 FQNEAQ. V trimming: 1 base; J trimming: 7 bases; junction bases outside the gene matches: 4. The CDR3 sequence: CASSLVDRGQEQYF. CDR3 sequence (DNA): TGTGCCAGCAGCTTAGTCGACAGGGGGCAGGAGCAGTACTTC.

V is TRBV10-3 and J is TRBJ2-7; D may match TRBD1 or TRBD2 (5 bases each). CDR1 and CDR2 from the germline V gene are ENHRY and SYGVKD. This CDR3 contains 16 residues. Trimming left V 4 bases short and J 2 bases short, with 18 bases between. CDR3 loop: CAISALVGEGTYEQYF. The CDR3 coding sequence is TGTGCCATCAGTGCCCTGGTGGGCGAGGGGACCTACGAGCAGTACTTC.

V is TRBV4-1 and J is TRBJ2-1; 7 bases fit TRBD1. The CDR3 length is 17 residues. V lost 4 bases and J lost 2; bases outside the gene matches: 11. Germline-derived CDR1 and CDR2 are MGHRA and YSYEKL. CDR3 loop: CASSRRVGDRAYNEQFF. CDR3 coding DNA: TGCGCCAGCAGCCGAAGAGTAGGGGACAGAGCCTACAATGAGCAGTTCTTC.

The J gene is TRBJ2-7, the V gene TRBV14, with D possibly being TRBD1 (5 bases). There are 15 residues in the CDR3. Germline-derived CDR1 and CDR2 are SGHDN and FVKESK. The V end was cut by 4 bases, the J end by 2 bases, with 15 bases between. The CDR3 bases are TGTGCCAGCAGCCGAAATTTTCAGGGTCCCTACGAGCAGTACTTC. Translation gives CASSRNFQGPYEQYF.

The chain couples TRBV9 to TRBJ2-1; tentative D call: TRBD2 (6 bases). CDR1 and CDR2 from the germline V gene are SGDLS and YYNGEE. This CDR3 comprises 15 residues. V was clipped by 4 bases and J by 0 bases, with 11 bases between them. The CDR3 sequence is CASSSTSGSYNEQFF. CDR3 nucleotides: TGTGCCAGCAGCTCGACTAGTGGCTCCTACAATGAGCAGTTCTTC.

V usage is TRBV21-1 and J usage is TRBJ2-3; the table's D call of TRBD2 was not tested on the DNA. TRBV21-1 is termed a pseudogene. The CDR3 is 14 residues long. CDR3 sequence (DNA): TGTGCCAGCAGCCCTAGCGGGAGCACAGATACGCAGTATTTT. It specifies CASSPSGSTDTQYF.

The CDR3 coding sequence is TGTGCCACCAGCCGCTCTGGCAGGGCCTACCGGGGGGAGCAGTACTTC. This codes for CATSRSGRAYRGEQYF. This chain uses TRBV15 with TRBJ2-7, with D perhaps matching TRBD2 (6 bases). The V gene's germline CDR1 is LNHNV and CDR2 YYDKDF (reference sequence). This CDR3 has 16 residues. With 5 bases removed from V and 7 bases from J, the gap between germline ends came to 24 bases. Filled out from reference TRBV15 and TRBJ2-7, the complete variable domain reads DAMVIQNPRYQVTQFGKPVTLSCSQTLNHNVMYWYQQKSSQAPKLLFHYYDKDFNNEADTPDNFQSRRPNTSFCFLDIRSPGLGDTAMYLCATSRSGRAYRGEQYFGPGTRLTVT.

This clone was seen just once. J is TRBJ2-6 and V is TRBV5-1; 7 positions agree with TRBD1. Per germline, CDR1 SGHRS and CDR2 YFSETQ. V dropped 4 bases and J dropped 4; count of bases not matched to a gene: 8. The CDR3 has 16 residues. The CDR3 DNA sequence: TGCGCCAGCAGCCTCCGACAGGGTGGAGGGGCCAACGTCCTGACTTTC. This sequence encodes CASSLRQGGGANVLTF.

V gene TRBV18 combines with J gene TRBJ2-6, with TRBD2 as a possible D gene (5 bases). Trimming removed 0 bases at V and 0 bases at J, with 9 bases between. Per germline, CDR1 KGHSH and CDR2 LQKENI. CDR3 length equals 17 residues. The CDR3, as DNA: TGTGCCAGCTCACCACCGAAAGGGAGCTCTGGGGCCAACGTCCTGACTTTC. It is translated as CASSPPKGSSGANVLTF.

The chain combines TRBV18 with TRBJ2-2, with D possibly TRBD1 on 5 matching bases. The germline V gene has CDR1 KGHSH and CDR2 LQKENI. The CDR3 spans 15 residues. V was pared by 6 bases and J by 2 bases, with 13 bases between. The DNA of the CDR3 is TGTGCCAGCTCCACACGACAGACTAACACCGGGGAGCTGTTTTTT. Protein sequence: CASSTRQTNTGELFF.

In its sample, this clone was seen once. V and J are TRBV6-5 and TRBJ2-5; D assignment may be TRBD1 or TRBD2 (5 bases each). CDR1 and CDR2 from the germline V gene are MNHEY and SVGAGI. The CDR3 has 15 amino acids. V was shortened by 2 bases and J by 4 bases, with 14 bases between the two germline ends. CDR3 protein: CASSYSLAGTETQYF. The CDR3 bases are TGTGCCAGCAGTTACAGTCTGGCAGGGACAGAGACCCAGTACTTC.

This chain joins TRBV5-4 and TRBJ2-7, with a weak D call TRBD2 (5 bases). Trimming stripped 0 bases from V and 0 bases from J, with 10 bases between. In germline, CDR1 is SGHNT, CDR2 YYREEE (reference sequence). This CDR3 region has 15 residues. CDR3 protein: CASSLASGSSYEQYF. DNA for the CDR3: TGTGCCAGCAGCTTGGCAAGCGGAAGCTCCTACGAGCAGTACTTC.

In DNA, the CDR3 is TGTGCCAGCAGCTTGAGGGCGGAATCCTACGAGCAGTACTTC. Its protein product is CASSLRAESYEQYF. This rearrangement joins TRBV5-4 to TRBJ2-7; D is unresolved. Deletions cut 1 base from V and 1 base from J, with 9 bases between. The germline gives CDR1 SGHNT, CDR2 YYREEE (reference sequence). This CDR3 spans 14 amino acids.

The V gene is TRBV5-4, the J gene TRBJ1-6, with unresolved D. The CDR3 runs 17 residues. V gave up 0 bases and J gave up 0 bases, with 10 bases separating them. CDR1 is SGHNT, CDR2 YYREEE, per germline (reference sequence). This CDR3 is CASSLDPMSSYNSPLHF. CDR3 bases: TGTGCCAGCAGCTTGGACCCCATGAGCTCCTATAATTCACCCCTCCACTTT.

The CDR3 sequence is CASSLGLAIIYEQYF. The CDR3 DNA is TGTGCCAGCAGTCTGGGACTAGCGATCATCTACGAGCAGTACTTC. This chain uses TRBV6-1 with TRBJ2-7; 10 nucleotides align to TRBD2. Germline trimming cut 5 bases from V and 3 bases from J; bases unmatched to any gene: 7. The CDR3 has 15 amino acids. The germline V gene encodes CDR1 MNHNS and CDR2 SASEGT.

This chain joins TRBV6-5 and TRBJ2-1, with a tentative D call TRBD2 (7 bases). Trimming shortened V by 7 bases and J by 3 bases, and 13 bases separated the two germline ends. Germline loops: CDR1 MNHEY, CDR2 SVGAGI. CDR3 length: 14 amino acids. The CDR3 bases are TGTGCCAGCATCGGGGGCGGGAGCTACAATGAGCAGTTCTTC. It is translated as CASIGGGSYNEQFF.

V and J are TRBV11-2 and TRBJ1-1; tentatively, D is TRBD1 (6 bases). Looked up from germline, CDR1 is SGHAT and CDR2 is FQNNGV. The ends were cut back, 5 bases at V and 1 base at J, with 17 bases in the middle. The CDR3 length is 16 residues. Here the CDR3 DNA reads TGTGCCAGCAGCCCCGGATGGGGGGGCGCGAACACTGAAGCTTTCTTT. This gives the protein CASSPGWGGANTEAFF. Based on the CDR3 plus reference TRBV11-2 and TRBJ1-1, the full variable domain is EAGVAQSPRYKIIEKRQSVAFWCNPISGHATLYWYQQILGQGPKLLIQFQNNGVVDDSQLPKDRFSAERLKGVDSTLKIQPAKLEDSAVYLCASSPGWGGANTEAFFGQGTRLTVV.

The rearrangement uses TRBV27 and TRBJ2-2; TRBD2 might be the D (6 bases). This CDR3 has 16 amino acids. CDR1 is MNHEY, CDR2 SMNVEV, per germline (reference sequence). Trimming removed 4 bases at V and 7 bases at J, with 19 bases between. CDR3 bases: TGTGCCAGCAGTTCCTTAGTGTGGGGGGTTGGCGGGGAGCTGTTTTTT. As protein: CASSSLVWGVGGELFF.

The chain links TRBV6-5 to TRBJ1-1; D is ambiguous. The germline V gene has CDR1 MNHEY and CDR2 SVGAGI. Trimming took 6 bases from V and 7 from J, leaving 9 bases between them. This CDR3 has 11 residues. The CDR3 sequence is CASRDRREAFF. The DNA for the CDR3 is TGTGCCAGCAGAGACCGCCGTGAAGCTTTCTTT.